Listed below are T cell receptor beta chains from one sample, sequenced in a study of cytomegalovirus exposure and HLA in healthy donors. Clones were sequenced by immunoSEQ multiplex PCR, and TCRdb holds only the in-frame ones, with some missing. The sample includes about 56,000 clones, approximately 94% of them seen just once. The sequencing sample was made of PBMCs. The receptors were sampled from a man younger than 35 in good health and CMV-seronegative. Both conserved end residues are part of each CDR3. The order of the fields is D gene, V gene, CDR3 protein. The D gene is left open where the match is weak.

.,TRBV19,CASSPRGGTDTQYF
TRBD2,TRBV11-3,CASSLGLAGDTGELFF
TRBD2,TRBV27,CASSLGPGGPSYNEQFF
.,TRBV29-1,CSVEDHGRGVDEQFF
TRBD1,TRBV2,CASSRDRGSTTDTQYF
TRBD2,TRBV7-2,CASSLGTSGPVVGTQYF
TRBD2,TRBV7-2,CASSLQILAGGLTGGELFF
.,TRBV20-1,CSARALYGYTF
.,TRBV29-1,CSVGQVRNIQYF
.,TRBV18,CASSPYGTLNTEAFF
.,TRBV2,CASILLVPPETQYF
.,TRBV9,CASSPPGQPYEQYF
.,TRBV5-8,CASSLDFRDWGKSEQYF
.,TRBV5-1,CASSFPSSYEQYF
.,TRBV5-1,CASSLNSPFAYNEQFF
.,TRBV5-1,CASRDGLGIHEQFF
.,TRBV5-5,CASSLAGITGELFF
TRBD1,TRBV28,CASSLPGTGSLGGYTF
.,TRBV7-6,CASSRRSGVYNEQFF
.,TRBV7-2,CASSLVYRAGAKDTQYF
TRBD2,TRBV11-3,CASSLAPRGDTQYF
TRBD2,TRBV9,CASSVRLAGGPEAYNEQFF
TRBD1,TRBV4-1,CASSSWLQGTSGANVLTF
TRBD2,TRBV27,CASKVQREAGELFF
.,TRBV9,CASSEHPGAGPTEAFF
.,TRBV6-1,CASSEALEPGELFF
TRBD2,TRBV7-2,CASSPGTSPRGEQFF
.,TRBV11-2,CASSSYRGETQYF
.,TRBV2,CASSEHYEQYF
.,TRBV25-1,CASIQGTSLEQYF
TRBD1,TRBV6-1,CASSEASGGQETQYF
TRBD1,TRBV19,CASSTSSGTAGNTEAFF
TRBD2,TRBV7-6,CASSLGPAGGQRGELFF
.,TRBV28,CASSLSYSYEQYF
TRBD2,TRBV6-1,CASSEARSGTGTQYF
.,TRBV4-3,CASSQVTGSVSEAFF
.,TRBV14,CASSQDSGRAEAFF
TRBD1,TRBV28,CASSLNTGTGLFYEQYF
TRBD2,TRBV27,CASSPHSGRDYNEQFF
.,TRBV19,CASSIGVDKYEQYF
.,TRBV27,CASSLLQGGTEAFF
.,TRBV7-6,CASSPLPPPADTQYF
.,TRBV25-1,CASTSMREQYF
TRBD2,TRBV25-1,CASSDSGIETQYF
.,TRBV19,CASSVAGETVEETQYF
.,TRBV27,CASSSMGGIGPQYF
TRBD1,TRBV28,CASSFPSSGTATRNPYEQYF